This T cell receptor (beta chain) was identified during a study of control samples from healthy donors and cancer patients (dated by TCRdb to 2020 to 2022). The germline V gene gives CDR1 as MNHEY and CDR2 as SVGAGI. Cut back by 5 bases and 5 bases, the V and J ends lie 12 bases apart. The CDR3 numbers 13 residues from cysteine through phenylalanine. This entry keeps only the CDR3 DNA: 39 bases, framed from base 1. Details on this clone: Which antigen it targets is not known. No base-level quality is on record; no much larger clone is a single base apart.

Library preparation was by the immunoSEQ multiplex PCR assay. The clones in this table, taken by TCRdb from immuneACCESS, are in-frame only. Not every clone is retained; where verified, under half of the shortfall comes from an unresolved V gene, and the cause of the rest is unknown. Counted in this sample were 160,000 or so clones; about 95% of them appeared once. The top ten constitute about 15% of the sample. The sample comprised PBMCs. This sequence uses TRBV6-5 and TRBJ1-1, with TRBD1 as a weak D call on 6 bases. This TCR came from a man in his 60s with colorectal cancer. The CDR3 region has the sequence CASSNYRETEAFF. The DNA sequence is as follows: TGTGCCAGCAGTAACTACAGGGAAACTGAAGCTTTCTTT.